This entry describes one T cell receptor beta chain. Authors' data handling: Nucleated cell counts were estimated from reference gene primer amplification. Here immunoSEQ multiplex PCR was the method, and the copy in TCRdb shows in-frame clones only, minus some. The DNA gave D and trimming, while V, J and clone size come from that table. The sample includes under 300,000 clones, just over 90% of them seen just once. The data originate from a study of blood T cell repertoires in COVID-19. J lost 3 bases, V lost 4 bases, and 8 bases had no gene match. The germline V gene encodes CDR1 SGHRS and CDR2 YFSETQ. The CDR3 is 15 residues long.

This clonotype was sampled from a woman under 30 who had recovered from COVID-19. Sequenced material: PBMCs or T cells enriched from blood (not recorded which). The chain carries TRBV5-1 and TRBJ1-1, with 8 bases identical to TRBD1. CDR3 sequence reads: CASSTPGGRDTEAFF. The CDR3, as DNA: TGCGCCAGCAGCACACCAGGGGGCCGGGACACTGAAGCTTTCTTT.